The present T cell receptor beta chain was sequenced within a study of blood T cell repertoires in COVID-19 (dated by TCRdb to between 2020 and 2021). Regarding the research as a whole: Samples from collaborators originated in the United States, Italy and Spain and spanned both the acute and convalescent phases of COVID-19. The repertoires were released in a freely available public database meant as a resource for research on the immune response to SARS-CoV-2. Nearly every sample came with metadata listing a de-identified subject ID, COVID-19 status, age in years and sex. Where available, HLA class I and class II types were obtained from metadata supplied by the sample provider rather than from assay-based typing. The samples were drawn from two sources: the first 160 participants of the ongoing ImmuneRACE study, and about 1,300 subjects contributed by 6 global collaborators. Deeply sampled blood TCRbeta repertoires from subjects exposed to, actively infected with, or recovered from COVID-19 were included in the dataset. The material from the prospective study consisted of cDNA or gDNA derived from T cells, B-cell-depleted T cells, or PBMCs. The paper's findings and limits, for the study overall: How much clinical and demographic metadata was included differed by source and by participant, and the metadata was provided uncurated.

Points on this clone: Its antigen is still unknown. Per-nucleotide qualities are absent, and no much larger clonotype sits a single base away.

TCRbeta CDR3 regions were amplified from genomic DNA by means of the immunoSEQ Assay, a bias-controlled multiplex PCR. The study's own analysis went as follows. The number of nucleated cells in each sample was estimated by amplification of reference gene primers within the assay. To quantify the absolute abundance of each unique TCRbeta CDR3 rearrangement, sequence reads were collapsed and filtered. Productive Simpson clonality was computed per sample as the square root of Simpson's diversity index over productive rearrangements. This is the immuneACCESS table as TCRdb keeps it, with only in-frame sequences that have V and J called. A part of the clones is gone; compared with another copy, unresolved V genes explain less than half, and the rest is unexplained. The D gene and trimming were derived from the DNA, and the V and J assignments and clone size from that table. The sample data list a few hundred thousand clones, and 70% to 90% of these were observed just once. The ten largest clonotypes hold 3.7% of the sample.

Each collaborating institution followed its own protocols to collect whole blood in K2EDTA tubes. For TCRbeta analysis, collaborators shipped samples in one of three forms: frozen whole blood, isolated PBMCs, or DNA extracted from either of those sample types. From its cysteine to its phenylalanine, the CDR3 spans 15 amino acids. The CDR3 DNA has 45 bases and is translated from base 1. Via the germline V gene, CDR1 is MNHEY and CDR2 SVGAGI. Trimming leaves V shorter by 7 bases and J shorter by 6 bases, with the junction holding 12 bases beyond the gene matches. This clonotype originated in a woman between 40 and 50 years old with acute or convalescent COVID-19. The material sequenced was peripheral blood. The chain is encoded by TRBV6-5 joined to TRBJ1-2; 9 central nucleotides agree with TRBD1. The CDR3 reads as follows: CASTVDRGRFDGYTF. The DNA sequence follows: TGTGCCAGCACCGTGGACAGGGGTCGGTTTGATGGCTACACCTTC.